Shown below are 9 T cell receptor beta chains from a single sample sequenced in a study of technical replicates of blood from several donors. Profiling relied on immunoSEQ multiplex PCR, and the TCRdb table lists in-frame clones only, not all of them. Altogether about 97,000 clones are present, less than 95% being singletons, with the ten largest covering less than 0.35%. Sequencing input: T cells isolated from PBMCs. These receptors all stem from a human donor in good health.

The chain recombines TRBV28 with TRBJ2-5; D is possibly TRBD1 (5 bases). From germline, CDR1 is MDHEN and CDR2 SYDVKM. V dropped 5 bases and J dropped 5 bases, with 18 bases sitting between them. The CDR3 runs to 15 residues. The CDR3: CASSQIMTARETQYF. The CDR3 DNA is TGTGCCAGCAGTCAAATAATGACAGCCAGGGAGACCCAGTACTTC.

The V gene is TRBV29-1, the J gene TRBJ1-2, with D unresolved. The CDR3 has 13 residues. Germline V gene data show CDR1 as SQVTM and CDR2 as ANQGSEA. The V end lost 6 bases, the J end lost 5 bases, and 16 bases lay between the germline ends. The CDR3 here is CSVETTHRYGYTF. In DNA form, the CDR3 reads TGCAGCGTAGAAACTACCCATCGGTATGGCTACACCTTC.

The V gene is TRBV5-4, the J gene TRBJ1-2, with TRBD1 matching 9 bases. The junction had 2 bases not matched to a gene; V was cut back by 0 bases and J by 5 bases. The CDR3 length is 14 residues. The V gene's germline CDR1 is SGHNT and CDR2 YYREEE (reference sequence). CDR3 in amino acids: CASSLDRGRYGYTF. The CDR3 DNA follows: TGTGCCAGCAGCTTGGACAGGGGGCGATATGGCTACACCTTC.

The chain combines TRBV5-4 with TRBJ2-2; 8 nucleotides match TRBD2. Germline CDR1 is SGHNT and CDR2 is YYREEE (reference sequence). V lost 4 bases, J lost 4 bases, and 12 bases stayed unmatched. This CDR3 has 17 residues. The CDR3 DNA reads TGTGCCAGCAGCCGGGGGGGGGCAGCCGGCACCACCGGGGAGCTGTTTTTT. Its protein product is CASSRGGAAGTTGELFF. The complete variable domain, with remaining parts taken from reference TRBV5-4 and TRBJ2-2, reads ETGVTQSPTHLIKTRGQQVTLRCSSQSGHNTVSWYQQALGQGPQFIFQYYREEENGRGNFPPRFSGLQFPNYSSELNVNALELDDSALYLCASSRGGAAGTTGELFFGEGSRLTVL.

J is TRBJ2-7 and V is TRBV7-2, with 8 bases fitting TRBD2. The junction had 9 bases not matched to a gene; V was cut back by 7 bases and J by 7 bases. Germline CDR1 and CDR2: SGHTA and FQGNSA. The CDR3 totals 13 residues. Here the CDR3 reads CASTLPGLVEQYF. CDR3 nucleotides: TGTGCCAGCACCCTACCGGGACTAGTAGAGCAGTACTTC.

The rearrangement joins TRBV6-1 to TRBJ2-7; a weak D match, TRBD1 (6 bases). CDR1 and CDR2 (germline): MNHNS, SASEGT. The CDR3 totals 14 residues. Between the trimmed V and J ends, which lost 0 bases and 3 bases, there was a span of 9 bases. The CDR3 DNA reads TGTGCCAGCAGTGAAGCGGGCAGGGGCTACGAGCAGTACTTC. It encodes CASSEAGRGYEQYF.

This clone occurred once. The CDR3, as DNA: TGTGCCAGCAGCACGATACGGCGGGAGGGCCTCTACGAGCAGTACTTC. Its translation is CASSTIRREGLYEQYF. The gene calls are TRBV11-2 and TRBJ2-7, with 9 bases aligning to TRBD2. V lost 5 bases, J lost 3 bases, and 11 bases stayed unmatched. There are 16 residues in the CDR3. Germline CDR1 SGHAT, CDR2 FQNNGV.

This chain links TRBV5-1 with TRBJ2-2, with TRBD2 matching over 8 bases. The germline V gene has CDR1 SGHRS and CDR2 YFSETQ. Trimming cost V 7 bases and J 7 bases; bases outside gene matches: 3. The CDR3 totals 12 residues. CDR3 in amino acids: CASGLAGGELFF. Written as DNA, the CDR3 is TGCGCCAGCGGACTAGCTGGCGGGGAGCTGTTTTTT.

Here the CDR3 reads CASSLNPPGPSYEQYF. CDR3 DNA: TGCGCCAGCAGCTTGAACCCACCCGGTCCTAGCTACGAGCAGTACTTC. The chain employs TRBV5-1 and TRBJ2-7, with D unresolved. Germline-derived CDR1 and CDR2 are SGHRS and YFSETQ. V was shortened by 1 base and J by 3 bases, with 17 bases between the two germline ends. CDR3 length equals 16 residues.